These 21 T cell receptor beta chains share one sample of origin, sequenced in a study of blood T cell repertoires in COVID-19. Using immunoSEQ multiplex PCR, the repertoire was profiled, and TCRdb retains in-frame clones only, with some absent. The sample gives 190,000 or so clones, approximately 87% of which show up once; 0.8% to 1% is in the top ten. Sequenced material: peripheral blood. The receptors were sampled from a woman between 18 and 30 years old who had recovered from COVID-19.

This clone has only one observation. The rearrangement joins TRBV5-1 to TRBJ1-2; the match to TRBD1 covers 10 bases. Germline V CDR1 and CDR2: SGHRS, YFSETQ. This CDR3 is 16 amino acids long. Germline trimming cut 3 bases from V and 4 bases from J; bases unmatched to any gene: 9. DNA for the CDR3: TGCGCCAGCAGCTCAGGTGGGACAGGGGCGAGCTATGGCTACACCTTC. This gives the protein CASSSGGTGASYGYTF.

The gene calls are TRBV5-5 and TRBJ1-2; 7 bases agree with TRBD1. V gave up 4 bases and J gave up 4 bases; unmatched junction bases: 10. The CDR3 is made up of 15 amino acids. Germline CDR1 reads SGHKS; CDR2 reads YYEKEE (reference sequence). The CDR3 coding sequence is TGTGCCAGCAGCCGAACAGGGGAACTAGCCTATGGCTACACCTTC. Encoded protein: CASSRTGELAYGYTF.

V gene TRBV7-3 combines with J gene TRBJ2-3; maybe TRBD2 (6 bases). The CDR3 totals 14 residues. The V gene lost 3 bases and the J gene lost 1 base, with 8 bases spanning the gap. Germline CDR1 SGHTA, CDR2 FQGTGA. The CDR3 reads CASSFTGGTDTQYF. The CDR3 nucleotides are TGTGCCAGCAGCTTTACGGGGGGCACAGATACGCAGTATTTT. Full variable domain (rest looked up from reference TRBV7-3 and TRBJ2-3): GAGVSQTPSNKVTEKGKYVELRCDPISGHTALYWYRQSLGQGPEFLIYFQGTGAADDSGLPNDRFFAVRPEGSVSTLKIQRTERGDSAVYLCASSFTGGTDTQYFGPGTRLTVL.

This chain joins TRBV13 and TRBJ2-2; a weak D match, TRBD2 (5 bases). Germline V CDR1 and CDR2: PRHDT, FYEKMQ (reference sequence). The V end lost 5 bases, the J end lost 3 bases, and 13 bases lay between the germline ends. The CDR3 contains 15 residues. The chain's CDR3 is CASSHLDSYTGELFF. The CDR3 coding sequence is TGTGCCAGCAGCCACCTGGACTCATACACCGGGGAGCTGTTTTTT.

J is TRBJ1-3 and V is TRBV5-6, with TRBD1 as a possible D gene (6 bases). The CDR3 runs to 15 residues. CDR1 is SGHDT and CDR2 is YYEEEE in the germline V gene. V lost 4 bases, J lost 0 bases, and 11 bases lay in between. In nucleotides, the CDR3 is TGTGCCAGCAGCCGCGCAGGGGCCTCTGGAAACACCATATATTTT. It yields the protein CASSRAGASGNTIYF. The variable domain in full, with the rest retrieved from reference TRBV5-6 and TRBJ1-3, is DAGVTQSPTHLIKTRGQQVTLRCSPKSGHDTVSWYQQALGQGPQFIFQYYEEEERQRGNFPDRFSGHQFPNYSSELNVNALLLGDSALYLCASSRAGASGNTIYFGEGSWLTVV.

J is TRBJ1-2 and V is TRBV30; D is uncertain. CDR1 GTSNPN and CDR2 SVGIG come from the germline V gene (reference sequence). The CDR3 contains 12 residues. V dropped 0 bases and J dropped 8 bases, with 10 bases sitting between them. Here the CDR3 DNA reads TGTGCCTGGAGTGTAGTGGCAGCGGGCTACACCTTC. It specifies CAWSVVAAGYTF.

The chain uses TRBV19 and TRBJ1-2; 7 bases are a match to TRBD1. This CDR3 is 18 amino acids long. Trimming at V came to 4 bases and at J to 0 bases, leaving 14 bases not matched to a gene. CDR1 is LNHDA and CDR2 is SQIVND in the germline V gene (reference sequence). The CDR3 region is CASSTLAGTDTANYGYTF. The CDR3 DNA reads as TGTGCCAGTAGTACATTAGCCGGGACAGATACCGCTAACTATGGCTACACCTTC. Variable domain in full (rest from reference TRBV19 and TRBJ1-2): DGGITQSPKYLFRKEGQNVTLSCEQNLNHDAMYWYRQDPGQGLRLIYYSQIVNDFQKGDIAEGYSVSREKKESFPLTVTSAQKNPTAFYLCASSTLAGTDTANYGYTFGSGTRLTVV.

J is TRBJ1-5 and V is TRBV21-1; no check of the table's D call, TRBD1, against the DNA was made. TRBV21-1 is classified as a pseudogene. This CDR3 is built from 17 residues. DNA of the CDR3: TGTGCCAGCAGCACCCACAGCACAGGGGAGGCCTATCAGCCCCAGCATTTT. It translates to CASSTHSTGEAYQPQHF.

This clone has just a few counts. The chain carries TRBV3-1 (or the pseudogene TRBV3-2) and TRBJ1-1, with D unresolved. CDR3 length: 13 residues. V was clipped by 0 bases and J by 10 bases, with 12 bases between them. CDR1 is LGHDT, CDR2 YNNKEL, per germline (reference sequence). Here the CDR3 DNA reads TGTGCCAGCAGCCAAGATCGCCCGGAGGTAGCTTTCTTT. It translates to CASSQDRPEVAFF.

A note on this clone: This sequence may be a read error, since a much larger clone differs from it by one base. As DNA, the CDR3 is TGTGCCAGCAGCTTAGACAGCTATGGCTACACCTTC. It encodes CASSLDSYGYTF. This rearrangement joins TRBV12-3 or TRBV12-4 to TRBJ1-2; D possibly corresponds to TRBD1 (5 bases). The CDR3 extends over 12 amino acids.

This clone has only a few counts. The chain carries TRBV2 and TRBJ1-2, with D unresolved. Germline lookup yields CDR1 SNHLY and CDR2 FYNNEI. Trimming took 4 bases from V and 2 from J, leaving 8 bases between them. The CDR3 sequence is 13 residues long. Here the CDR3 reads CASSVTGNYGYTF. For the CDR3, the DNA is TGTGCCAGCAGTGTGACGGGAAACTATGGCTACACCTTC.

This clone was detected a few times. J is TRBJ2-3 and V is TRBV5-1; D is ambiguous. CDR1 SGHRS and CDR2 YFSETQ come from the germline V gene. The CDR3 contains 14 residues. Trimming took 4 bases from V and 0 from J, leaving 9 bases between them. The CDR3 DNA sequence: TGCGCCAGCAGCGTAATACAGAGCACAGATACGCAGTATTTT. This encodes CASSVIQSTDTQYF.

The rearrangement links TRBV7-2 to TRBJ1-1; 10 bases map to TRBD1. Germline-derived CDR1 and CDR2 are SGHTA and FQGNSA. J lost 7 bases, V lost 2 bases, and 4 bases had no gene match. This CDR3 comprises 14 residues. This CDR3 reads CASSLLTGGYEAFF. CDR3 nucleotide sequence: TGTGCCAGCAGCTTATTGACAGGGGGCTATGAAGCTTTCTTT.

The rearrangement joins TRBV9 to TRBJ2-3; possible D gene TRBD2, 5 bases. The germline V gene has CDR1 SGDLS and CDR2 YYNGEE. V lost 6 bases to trimming and J lost 4 bases, with 15 bases between them. This CDR3 region has 14 residues. CDR3 coding DNA: TGTGCCAGCACCCTGAGGGCTAATTCAGATACGCAGTATTTT. It encodes CASTLRANSDTQYF.

This chain links TRBV4-3 with TRBJ2-2, with D possibly matching TRBD2 (7 bases). The CDR3 loop spans 17 amino acids. Between the trimmed V and J ends, which lost 4 bases and 6 bases, there was a span of 21 bases. CDR1 LGHNA and CDR2 YSLEER come from the germline V gene. CDR3 sequence (DNA): TGCGCCAGCAGCCCCACGGGGGGCGGGGGATTGGCCGGGGAGCTGTTTTTT. Amino acids: CASSPTGGGGLAGELFF.

This chain uses TRBV4-3 with TRBJ1-1; no clear D. Trimming took off 2 bases at V and 3 bases at J, with 7 bases between the two ends. CDR1 and CDR2 (germline): LGHNA, YSLEER. The CDR3 covers 13 residues. DNA for the CDR3: TGCGCCAGCAGCCAATCCGGGTACACTGAAGCTTTCTTT. Its protein is CASSQSGYTEAFF.

The chain combines TRBV7-8 with TRBJ2-5, with 10 positions matching TRBD2. CDR1 is SGHVS and CDR2 is FQNEAQ in the germline V gene. CDR3 length: 14 residues. The V segment lost 1 base and the J segment 5 bases; nucleotides outside the gene matches: 1. This CDR3 reads CASSLVGLAETQYF. The DNA for the CDR3 is TGTGCCAGCAGCTTAGTGGGACTAGCGGAGACCCAGTACTTC.

The chain employs TRBV7-3 and TRBJ2-1; TRBD2 matches 8 bases. CDR3 length equals 15 residues. CDR1 is SGHTA, CDR2 FQGTGA, per germline. V shed 5 bases and J 7 bases; nucleotides not matched to a gene: 10. This chain's CDR3 is CASSPVRGARNEQFF. DNA for the CDR3: TGTGCCAGCAGCCCCGTGCGGGGGGCCAGAAATGAGCAGTTCTTC. The whole variable domain, filled in from reference TRBV7-3 and TRBJ2-1, reads GAGVSQTPSNKVTEKGKYVELRCDPISGHTALYWYRQSLGQGPEFLIYFQGTGAADDSGLPNDRFFAVRPEGSVSTLKIQRTERGDSAVYLCASSPVRGARNEQFFGPGTRLTVL.

The gene calls are TRBV25-1 and TRBJ1-2; possibly TRBD1 for D (6 bases). The CDR3 contains 13 residues. V was clipped by 6 bases and J by 6 bases, with 14 bases between them. Germline CDR1 is MGHDK and CDR2 is SYGVNS. The CDR3 loop is CASRRDTDHGYTF. CDR3 coding DNA: TGTGCCAGCAGACGGGACACGGACCATGGCTACACCTTC.

In this sample, this clone turned up a few times. The chain employs TRBV5-1 and TRBJ2-1; no firm D call. CDR3 length: 14 residues. CDR1 and CDR2 (germline): SGHRS, YFSETQ. V was trimmed by 3 bases and J by 4 bases, leaving 11 bases between them. CDR3 nucleotide sequence: TGCGCCAGCAGCTCCATGACTGGTTACAATGAGCAGTTCTTC. Its protein is CASSSMTGYNEQFF.

This clone appeared a few times. The V gene is TRBV18, the J gene TRBJ1-6; TRBD1 is a possible D gene (5 bases). CDR3 length: 14 amino acids. V was cut by 3 bases and J by 8 bases, with 11 bases left in between. Germline V CDR1 and CDR2: KGHSH, LQKENI. The CDR3 protein is CASSPGPGYSPLHF. CDR3 sequence (DNA): TGTGCCAGCTCACCTGGGCCAGGGTATTCACCCCTCCACTTT.